The 17 T cell receptor beta chains reported below all come from one sample, sequenced in a study of OX40 agonist ivuxolimab in advanced cancers. Repertoires were generated with immunoSEQ multiplex PCR, while TCRdb's copy carries only in-frame clones and drops some. In the table there are around 72,000 clones, approximately 78% of which are singletons. The sample consisted of CD4+ or CD8+ T cells sorted from blood, taken in a trial of the OX40 agonist ivuxolimab. All receptors derive from an adult with an advanced solid tumor such as melanoma, head and neck, liver or kidney cancer.

This chain connects TRBV6-5 to TRBJ2-7; D gene ambiguous. This CDR3 is built from 13 residues. Trimming took off 10 bases at V and 6 bases at J, with 19 bases between the two ends. Germline V CDR1 and CDR2: MNHEY, SVGAGI. CDR3 nucleotides: TGTGCCAAGTTGGAAGGGCGGTTCTCCGAGCAGTACGTC. As protein: CAKLEGRFSEQYV.

CDR3: CASSGRDYNSPLHF. CDR3 DNA sequence: TGTGCCAGCAGCGGCAGAGACTATAATTCACCCCTCCACTTT. The chain is built from TRBV7-2 and TRBJ1-6; unclear D gene. The V gene's germline CDR1 is SGHTA and CDR2 FQGNSA. The V and J ends lost 5 bases and 3 bases respectively, with 8 bases between them. The CDR3 extends over 14 amino acids.

This clone was counted once. The rearrangement joins TRBV15 to TRBJ1-1; D is unresolved. The CDR3 has 14 residues. Trimming left V 0 bases short and J 5 bases short, with 10 bases between. Germline V gives CDR1 LNHNV, CDR2 YYDKDF (reference sequence). The CDR3 coding sequence is TGTGCCACCAGCAGAGATAGGGTGGGAACTGAAGCTTTCTTT. Translation: CATSRDRVGTEAFF.

This clone showed up just a few times. The CDR3 DNA sequence: TGTGCTAGTGGTTTGGTAGGAGGGCGTTCGAACACCATATATTTT. Residues: CASGLVGGRSNTIYF. This rearrangement joins TRBV12-5 to TRBJ1-3; D ambiguous. This CDR3 comprises 15 residues. The germline gives CDR1 LGHNT, CDR2 FRNRAP. Between the trimmed V and J ends, which lost 0 bases and 7 bases, there was a span of 13 bases. The full variable domain, completed using reference TRBV12-5 and TRBJ1-3, is DARVTQTPRHKVTEMGQEVTMRCQPILGHNTVFWYRQTMMQGLELLAYFRNRAPLDDSGMPKDRFSAEMPDATLATLKIQPSEPRDSAVYFCASGLVGGRSNTIYFGEGSWLTVV.

This chain joins TRBV6-5 and TRBJ2-1, with TRBD1 identical over 7 bases. Trimming removed 1 base from V and 5 bases from J; junction bases left unmatched: 8. This CDR3 contains 16 residues. Germline CDR1 is MNHEY and CDR2 is SVGAGI. The CDR3, as DNA: TGTGCCAGCAGTTACTTGGACAGGCGTCTAAACAATGAGCAGTTCTTC. Protein product: CASSYLDRRLNNEQFF.

The V call is TRBV5-6, the J call TRBJ2-3; 9 bases fit TRBD1. The CDR3 runs to 15 residues. The V gene's germline CDR1 is SGHDT and CDR2 YYEEEE. V was clipped by 2 bases and J by 3 bases; unmatched bases: 4. The chain's CDR3 is CASSFGTGSTDTQYF. The CDR3 nucleotides are TGTGCCAGCAGCTTTGGGACAGGGTCGACAGATACGCAGTATTTT.

This clone was seen a few times. Other DNA sequences from this sample encode an identical CDR3 as well. This chain links TRBV28 with TRBJ1-4; D gene uncertain. Germline V lookup: CDR1 MDHEN, CDR2 SYDVKM. Between the trimmed V and J ends, which lost 3 bases and 7 bases, there was a span of 6 bases. The CDR3 has 12 amino acids. CDR3 protein: CASSLRPEKLFF. CDR3 sequence (DNA): TGTGCCAGCAGTTTGAGACCTGAAAAACTGTTTTTT.

This chain joins TRBV4-2 and TRBJ1-1; maybe TRBD1 (5 bases). Trimming took off 3 bases at V and 0 bases at J, with 11 bases between the two ends. The germline gives CDR1 LGHNA, CDR2 YNFKEQ. This CDR3 spans 15 amino acids. The chain's CDR3 is CASSHDGTVNTEAFF. The CDR3 DNA reads TGTGCCAGCAGCCACGACGGGACTGTGAACACTGAAGCTTTCTTT.

This clone has a handful of counts. The chain uses TRBV6-6 and TRBJ1-1; possibly TRBD1 for D (6 bases). CDR1 and CDR2 (germline): MNHNY, SVGAGI (reference sequence). The V end was cut by 4 bases, the J end by 1 base, with 10 bases between. The CDR3 has 14 amino acids. CDR3 residues: CASSFPGQNTEAFF. CDR3 nucleotides: TGTGCCAGCAGTTTTCCGGGACAGAACACTGAAGCTTTCTTT.

With regard to this clone: Other DNA sequences of this sample code for an identical CDR3. This sequence joins TRBV7-6 and TRBJ2-3; D call uncertain. Germline loops: CDR1 SGHVS, CDR2 FNYEAQ. The ends were cut back, 3 bases at V and 0 bases at J, with 4 bases in the middle. The CDR3 sequence is 13 residues long. In nucleotides, the CDR3 is TGTGCCAGCAGCTTCAGCAGCACAGATACGCAGTATTTT. Protein: CASSFSSTDTQYF.

This clone was observed a single time. The chain recombines TRBV29-1 with TRBJ2-2; no firm D call. The germline V gene encodes CDR1 SQVTM and CDR2 ANQGSEA. V was cut by 5 bases and J by 1 base, with 5 bases left in between. The CDR3 sequence is 12 residues long. CDR3 nucleotides: TGCAGCGTTCTTAAGAACACCGGGGAGCTGTTTTTT. Its protein is CSVLKNTGELFF.

The rearrangement links TRBV28 to TRBJ1-4; 9 bases line up with TRBD1. The CDR3 has 18 residues. The V and J ends lost 5 bases and 5 bases, in that order; junction bases with no gene match: 15. Germline lookup yields CDR1 MDHEN and CDR2 SYDVKM. The CDR3 DNA is TGTGCCAGCAGTCACCTCAGCTACGGACAGGGGAGAAATGAAAAACTGTTTTTT. Translation gives CASSHLSYGQGRNEKLFF.

The chain links TRBV4-1 to TRBJ2-7, with TRBD1 identical over 7 bases. The J segment lost 0 bases and the V segment lost 4 bases, leaving 6 bases of the junction unmatched. This CDR3 has 15 residues. Germline values: CDR1 MGHRA, CDR2 YSYEKL. The CDR3 loop reads CASSLRTGPSYEQYV. Here the CDR3 DNA reads TGCGCCAGCAGCCTCAGGACAGGACCCTCCTACGAGCAGTACGTC.

The chain carries TRBV28 and TRBJ2-7; possibly TRBD2 for D (6 bases). Per the germline V gene, CDR1 is MDHEN and CDR2 is SYDVKM. The CDR3 is 14 amino acids. Deletions cut 6 bases from V and 2 bases from J, with 14 bases between. CDR3 protein: CASRASVFAYEQYF. Written as DNA, the CDR3 is TGTGCCAGCAGGGCTAGCGTGTTCGCCTACGAGCAGTACTTC. The full variable domain, completed using reference TRBV28 and TRBJ2-7, is DVKVTQSSRYLVKRTGEKVFLECVQDMDHENMFWYRQDPGLGLRLIYFSYDVKMKEKGDIPEGYSVSREKKERFSLILESASTNQTSMYLCASRASVFAYEQYFGPGTRLTVT.

This clone turned up a few times. The chain is built from TRBV5-1 and TRBJ2-7; maybe TRBD2 (6 bases). Germline CDR1 and CDR2: SGHRS and YFSETQ. V lost 4 bases and J lost 4, with 12 bases in between. CDR3 length: 13 residues. The CDR3: CASSLTGVYEQYF. The DNA for the CDR3 is TGCGCCAGCAGCCTGACGGGAGTTTACGAGCAGTACTTC.

The chain carries TRBV7-7 and TRBJ2-1; 10 nucleotides line up with TRBD2. Losses at the gene ends were 5 bases for V and 9 bases for J; bases not matched to a gene: 16. The CDR3 contains 17 residues. Germline V gives CDR1 SSHAT, CDR2 FNYEAQ (reference sequence). In nucleotides, the CDR3 is TGTGCCAGCAGCCCCTATAGCGGGGGGATCCTTCAGGCTGAGCAGTTCTTC. Its translation is CASSPYSGGILQAEQFF. Full variable domain (rest looked up from reference TRBV7-7 and TRBJ2-1): GAGVSQSPRYKVTKRGQDVTLRCDPISSHATLYWYQQALGQGPEFLTYFNYEAQPDKSGLPSDRFSAERPEGSISTLTIQRTEQRDSAMYRCASSPYSGGILQAEQFFGPGTRLTVL.

The V call is TRBV5-8, the J call TRBJ1-2; D is uncertain. In germline, CDR1 is SGHTS, CDR2 YDEGEE. V was shortened by 4 bases and J by 1 base, with 14 bases between the two germline ends. The CDR3 is 15 amino acids. The CDR3: CASSPSGGLNYGYTF. The CDR3, as DNA: TGTGCCAGCAGCCCCAGTGGAGGTCTTAACTATGGCTACACCTTC.